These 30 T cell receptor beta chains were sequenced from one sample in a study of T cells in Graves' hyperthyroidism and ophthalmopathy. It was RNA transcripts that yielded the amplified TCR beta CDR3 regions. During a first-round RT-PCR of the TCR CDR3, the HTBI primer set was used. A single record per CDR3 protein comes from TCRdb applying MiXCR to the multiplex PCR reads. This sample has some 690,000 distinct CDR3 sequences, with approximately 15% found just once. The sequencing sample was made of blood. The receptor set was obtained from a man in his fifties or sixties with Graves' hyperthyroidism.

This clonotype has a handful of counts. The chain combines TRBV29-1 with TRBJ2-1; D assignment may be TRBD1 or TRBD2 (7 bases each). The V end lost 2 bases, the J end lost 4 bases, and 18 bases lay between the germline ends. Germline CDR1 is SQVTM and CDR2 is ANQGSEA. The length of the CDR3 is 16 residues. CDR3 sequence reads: CSVETRRGGGYNEQFF. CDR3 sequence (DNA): TGCAGCGTTGAAACCCGCAGGGGGGGAGGATACAATGAGCAGTTCTTC.

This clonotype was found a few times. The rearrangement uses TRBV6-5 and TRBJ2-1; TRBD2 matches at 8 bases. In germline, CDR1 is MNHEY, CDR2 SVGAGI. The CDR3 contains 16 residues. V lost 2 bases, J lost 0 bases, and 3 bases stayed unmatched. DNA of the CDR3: TGTGCCAGCAGTTACGATAGCGGGATCTCCTACAATGAGCAGTTCTTC. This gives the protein CASSYDSGISYNEQFF.

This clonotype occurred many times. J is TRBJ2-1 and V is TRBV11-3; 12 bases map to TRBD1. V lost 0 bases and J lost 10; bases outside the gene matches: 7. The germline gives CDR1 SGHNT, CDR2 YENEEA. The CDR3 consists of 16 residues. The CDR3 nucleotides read TGTGCCAGCAGCTTAGATGGGGGGACAGGGGGCAGGGAGCAGTTCTTC. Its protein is CASSLDGGTGGREQFF.

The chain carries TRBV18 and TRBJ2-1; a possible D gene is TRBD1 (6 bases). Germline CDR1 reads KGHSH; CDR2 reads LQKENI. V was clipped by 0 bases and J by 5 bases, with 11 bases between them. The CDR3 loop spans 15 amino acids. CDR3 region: CASSPPGGRDNEQFF. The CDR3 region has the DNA TGTGCCAGCTCACCACCAGGGGGAAGGGACAATGAGCAGTTCTTC.

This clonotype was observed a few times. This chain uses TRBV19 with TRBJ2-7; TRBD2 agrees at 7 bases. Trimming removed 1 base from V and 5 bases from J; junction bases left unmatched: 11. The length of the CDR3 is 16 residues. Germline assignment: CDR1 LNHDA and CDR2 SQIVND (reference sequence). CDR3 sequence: CASSIGRAGVLNEQYF. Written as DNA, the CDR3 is TGTGCCAGTAGTATAGGTCGCGCGGGAGTTTTAAACGAGCAGTACTTC. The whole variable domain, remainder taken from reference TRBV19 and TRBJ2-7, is DGGITQSPKYLFRKEGQNVTLSCEQNLNHDAMYWYRQDPGQGLRLIYYSQIVNDFQKGDIAEGYSVSREKKESFPLTVTSAQKNPTAFYLCASSIGRAGVLNEQYFGPGTRLTVT.

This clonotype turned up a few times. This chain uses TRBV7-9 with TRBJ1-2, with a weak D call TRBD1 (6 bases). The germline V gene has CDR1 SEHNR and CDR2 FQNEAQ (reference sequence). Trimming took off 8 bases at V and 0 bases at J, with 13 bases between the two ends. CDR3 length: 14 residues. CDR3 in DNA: TGTGCCAGCGCCGGACAGATAACTAACTATGGCTACACCTTC. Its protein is CASAGQITNYGYTF.

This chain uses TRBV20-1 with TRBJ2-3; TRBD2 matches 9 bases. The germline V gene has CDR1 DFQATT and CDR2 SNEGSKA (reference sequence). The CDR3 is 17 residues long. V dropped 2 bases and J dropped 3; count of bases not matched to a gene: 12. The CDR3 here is CSARRLQETSGTDTQYF. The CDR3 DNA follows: TGCAGTGCTAGAAGACTGCAGGAGACTAGCGGAACAGATACGCAGTATTTT.

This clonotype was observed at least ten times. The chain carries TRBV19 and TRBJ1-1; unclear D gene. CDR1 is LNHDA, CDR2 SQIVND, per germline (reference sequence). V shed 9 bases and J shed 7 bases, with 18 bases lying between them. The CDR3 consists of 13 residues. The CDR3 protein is CASNSAGTFEAFF. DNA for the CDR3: TGTGCCAGCAACTCGGCGGGAACCTTTGAAGCTTTCTTT. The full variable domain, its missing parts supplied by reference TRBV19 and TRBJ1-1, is DGGITQSPKYLFRKEGQNVTLSCEQNLNHDAMYWYRQDPGQGLRLIYYSQIVNDFQKGDIAEGYSVSREKKESFPLTVTSAQKNPTAFYLCASNSAGTFEAFFGQGTRLTVV.

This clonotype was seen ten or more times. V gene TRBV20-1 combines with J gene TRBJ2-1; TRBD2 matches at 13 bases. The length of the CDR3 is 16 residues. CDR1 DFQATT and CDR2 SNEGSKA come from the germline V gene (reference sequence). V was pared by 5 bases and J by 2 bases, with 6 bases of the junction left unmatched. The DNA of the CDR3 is TGCAGTGCTGCACTAGCGGGAGGGCCCCCCTACAATGAGCAGTTCTTC. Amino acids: CSAALAGGPPYNEQFF.

Here the CDR3 DNA reads TGTGCCAGCAGGGACAGGGGCCCGAACACTGAAGCTTTCTTT. This sequence encodes CASRDRGPNTEAFF. The rearrangement links TRBV25-1 to TRBJ1-1, with 9 positions matching TRBD1. With V trimmed by 6 bases and J by 1 base, 3 bases remained unmatched. CDR1 MGHDK and CDR2 SYGVNS come from the germline V gene. CDR3 length: 14 residues.

The DNA for the CDR3 is TGTGCCAGCAGCTTGGTCCGGGACACTGCCCAAGAGACCCAGTACTTC. Amino acid sequence: CASSLVRDTAQETQYF. This sequence joins TRBV5-6 and TRBJ2-5; perhaps TRBD1 as D (6 bases). The CDR3 has 16 residues. The V and J ends lost 0 bases and 1 base respectively, with 13 bases between them. Germline V gives CDR1 SGHDT, CDR2 YYEEEE.

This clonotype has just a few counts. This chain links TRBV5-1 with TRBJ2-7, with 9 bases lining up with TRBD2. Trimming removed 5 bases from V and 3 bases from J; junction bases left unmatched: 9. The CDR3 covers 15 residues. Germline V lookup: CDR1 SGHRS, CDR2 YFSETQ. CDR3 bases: TGCGCCAGCAGGGCTGCGACTAGCGGTAACTACGAGCAGTACTTC. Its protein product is CASRAATSGNYEQYF.

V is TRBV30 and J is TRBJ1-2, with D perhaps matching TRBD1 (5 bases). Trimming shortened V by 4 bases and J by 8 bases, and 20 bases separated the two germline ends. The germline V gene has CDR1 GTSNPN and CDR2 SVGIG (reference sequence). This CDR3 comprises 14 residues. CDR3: CAWTPGRGGSGYTF. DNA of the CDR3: TGTGCCTGGACTCCAGGGCGGGGGGGTAGCGGCTACACCTTC. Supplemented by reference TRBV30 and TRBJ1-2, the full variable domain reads SQTIHQWPATLVQPVGSPLSLECTVEGTSNPNLYWYRQAAGRGLQLLFYSVGIGQISSEVPQNLSASRPQDRQFILSSKKLLLSDSGFYLCAWTPGRGGSGYTFGSGTRLTVV.

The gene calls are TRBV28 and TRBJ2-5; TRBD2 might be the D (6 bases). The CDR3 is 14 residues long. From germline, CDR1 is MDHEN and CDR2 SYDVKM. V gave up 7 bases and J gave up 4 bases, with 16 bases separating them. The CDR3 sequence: CASTTGAARETQYF. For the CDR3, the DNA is TGTGCCAGCACTACGGGAGCGGCCCGAGAGACCCAGTACTTC.

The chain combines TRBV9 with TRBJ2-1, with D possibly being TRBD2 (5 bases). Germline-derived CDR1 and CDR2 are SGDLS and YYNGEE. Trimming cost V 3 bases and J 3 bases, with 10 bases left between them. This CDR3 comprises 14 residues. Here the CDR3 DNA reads TGTGCCAGCAGCGGGGAGACCCTCTACAATGAGCAGTTCTTC. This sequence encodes CASSGETLYNEQFF.

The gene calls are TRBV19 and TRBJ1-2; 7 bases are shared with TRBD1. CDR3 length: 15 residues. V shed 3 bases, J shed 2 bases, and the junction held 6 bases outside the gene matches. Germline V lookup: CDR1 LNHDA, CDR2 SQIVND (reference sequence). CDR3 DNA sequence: TGTGCCAGTAGTATTGGACAGGACCTAAACTATGGCTACACCTTC. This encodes CASSIGQDLNYGYTF.

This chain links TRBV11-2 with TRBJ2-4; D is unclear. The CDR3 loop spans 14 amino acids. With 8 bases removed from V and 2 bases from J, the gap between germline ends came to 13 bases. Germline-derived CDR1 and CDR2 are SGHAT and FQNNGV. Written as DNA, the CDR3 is TGTGCCAGCGTAGATAGCAGTCCCAAAAACATTCAGTACTTC. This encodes CASVDSSPKNIQYF.

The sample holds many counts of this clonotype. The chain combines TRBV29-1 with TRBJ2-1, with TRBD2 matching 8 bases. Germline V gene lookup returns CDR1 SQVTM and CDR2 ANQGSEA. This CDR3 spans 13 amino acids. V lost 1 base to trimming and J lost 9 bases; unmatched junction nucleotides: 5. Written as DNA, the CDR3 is TGCAGCGTTGAAGTCCGACGGGAGGGTGAGCAGTTCTTC. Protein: CSVEVRREGEQFF.

CDR3 bases: TGTGCCAGCAGCCGACTAGCGGGAGCTTCTCCAGATACGCAGTATTTT. This sequence encodes CASSRLAGASPDTQYF. The chain couples TRBV5-4 to TRBJ2-3; 12 positions match TRBD2. The CDR3 sequence is 16 residues long. The ends lost 4 bases at V and 4 bases at J; junction bases unmatched: 7. The germline gives CDR1 SGHNT, CDR2 YYREEE (reference sequence).

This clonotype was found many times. Written as DNA, the CDR3 is TGTGCCAGCAGGTTTGGGCCGGGACAGGGCTCCTACGAGCAGTACTTC. This gives the protein CASRFGPGQGSYEQYF. The chain carries TRBV11-2 and TRBJ2-7, with 9 bases aligning to TRBD1. CDR1 SGHAT and CDR2 FQNNGV come from the germline V gene. Unmatched junction bases numbered 9, after V lost 6 bases and J lost 0 bases. This CDR3 comprises 16 residues.

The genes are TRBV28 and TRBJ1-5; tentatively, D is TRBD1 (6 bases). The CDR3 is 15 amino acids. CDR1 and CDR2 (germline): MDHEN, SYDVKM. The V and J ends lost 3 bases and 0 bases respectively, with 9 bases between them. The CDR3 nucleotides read TGTGCCAGCAGTTTTGGGACACTTAGCAATCAGCCCCAGCATTTT. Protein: CASSFGTLSNQPQHF. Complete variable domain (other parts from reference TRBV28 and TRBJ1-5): DVKVTQSSRYLVKRTGEKVFLECVQDMDHENMFWYRQDPGLGLRLIYFSYDVKMKEKGDIPEGYSVSREKKERFSLILESASTNQTSMYLCASSFGTLSNQPQHFGDGTRLSIL.

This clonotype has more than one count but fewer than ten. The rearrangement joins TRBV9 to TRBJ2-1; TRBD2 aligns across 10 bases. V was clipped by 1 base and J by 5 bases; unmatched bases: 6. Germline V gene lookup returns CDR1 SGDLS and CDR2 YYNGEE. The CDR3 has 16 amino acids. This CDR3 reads CASSVSSGRSDNEQFF. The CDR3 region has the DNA TGTGCCAGCAGCGTATCTAGCGGGAGATCAGACAATGAGCAGTTCTTC. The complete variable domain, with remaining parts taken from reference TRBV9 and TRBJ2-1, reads DSGVTQTPKHLITATGQRVTLRCSPRSGDLSVYWYQQSLDQGLQFLIQYYNGEERAKGNILERFSAQQFPDLHSELNLSSLELGDSALYFCASSVSSGRSDNEQFFGPGTRLTVL.

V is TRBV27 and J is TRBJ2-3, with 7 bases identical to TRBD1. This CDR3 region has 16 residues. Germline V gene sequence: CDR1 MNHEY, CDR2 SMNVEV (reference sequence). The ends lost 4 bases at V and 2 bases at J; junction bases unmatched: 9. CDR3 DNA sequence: TGTGCCAGCAGTTCCTGGACAGGTGAAAACACAGATACGCAGTATTTT. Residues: CASSSWTGENTDTQYF.

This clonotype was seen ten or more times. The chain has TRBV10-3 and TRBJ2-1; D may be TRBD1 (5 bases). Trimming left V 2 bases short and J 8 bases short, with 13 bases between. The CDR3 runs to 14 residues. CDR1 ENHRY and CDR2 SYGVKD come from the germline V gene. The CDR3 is CAISERQGGDEQFF. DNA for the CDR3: TGTGCCATCAGTGAGAGGCAGGGTGGCGATGAGCAGTTCTTC.

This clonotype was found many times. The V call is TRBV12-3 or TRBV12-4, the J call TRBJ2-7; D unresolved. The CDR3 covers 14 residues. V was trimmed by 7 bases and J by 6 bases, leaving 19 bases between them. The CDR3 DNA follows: TGTGCCAGCACCCCGGTGGGGATCCGGTCCGAGCAGTACTTC. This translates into CASTPVGIRSEQYF.

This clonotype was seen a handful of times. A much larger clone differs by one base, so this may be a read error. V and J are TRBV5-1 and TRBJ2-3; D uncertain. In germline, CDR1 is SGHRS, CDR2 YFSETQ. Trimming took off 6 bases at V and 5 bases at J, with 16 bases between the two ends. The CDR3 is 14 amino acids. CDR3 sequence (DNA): TGCGCCAGCAACTTCCTTGGGGAAGGAGATACGCAGTATTTT. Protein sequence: CASNFLGEGDTQYF.

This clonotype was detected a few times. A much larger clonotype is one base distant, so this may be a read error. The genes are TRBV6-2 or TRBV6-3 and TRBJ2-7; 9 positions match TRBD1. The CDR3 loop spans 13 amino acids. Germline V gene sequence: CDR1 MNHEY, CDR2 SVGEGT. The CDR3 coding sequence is TGTGCCTGCAGGGACAGGGAACGCTACGAGCAGTACTTC. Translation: CACRDRERYEQYF.

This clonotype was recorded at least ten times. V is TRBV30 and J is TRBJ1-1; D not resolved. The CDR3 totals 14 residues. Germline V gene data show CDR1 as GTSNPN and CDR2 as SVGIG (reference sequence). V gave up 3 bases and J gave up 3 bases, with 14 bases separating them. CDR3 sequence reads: CAWRGIGVYTEAFF. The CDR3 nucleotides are TGTGCCTGGAGGGGGATTGGGGTCTACACTGAAGCTTTCTTT.

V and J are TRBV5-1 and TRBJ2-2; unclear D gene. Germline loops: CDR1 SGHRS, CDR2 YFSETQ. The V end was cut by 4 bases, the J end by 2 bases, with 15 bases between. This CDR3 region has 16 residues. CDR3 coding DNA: TGCGCCAGCAGCCCTTGGGCAGGCCCTAACACCGGGGAGCTGTTTTTT. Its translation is CASSPWAGPNTGELFF.

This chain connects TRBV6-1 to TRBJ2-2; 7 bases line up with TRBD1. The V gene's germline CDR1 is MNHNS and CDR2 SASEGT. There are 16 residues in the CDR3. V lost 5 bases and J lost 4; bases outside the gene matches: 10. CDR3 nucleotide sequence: TGTGCCAGCAGTTTGACAGGGCTAAGTGTCACCGGGGAGCTGTTTTTT. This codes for CASSLTGLSVTGELFF.